This TCR beta chain was identified during a study of regulatory T cells in long-lasting Graves disease. This CDR3 has 15 amino acids. The V gene lost 6 bases and the J gene lost 7 bases, with 16 bases spanning the gap. Both iRepertoire HTBI primers and Arm-PCR of CDR3 regions were used to build the TCR beta libraries. TCRdb re-derived calls from the multiplex PCR reads in MiXCR, one entry per CDR3 protein. The table lists about 450,000 distinct CDR3 sequences, about a quarter of them singletons. The time point denotes: persistent/refractory GD, antithyroid drugs over 5 years with positive TRAb. PBMC-derived RNA was used for the TCR library.

The J gene is TRBJ1-6, the V gene TRBV12-3 or TRBV12-4; D may be TRBD1 (5 bases). This receptor was obtained from a female donor with Graves disease. Sequenced here: peripheral blood mononuclear cells (PBMCs), sampled when the disease was refractory, from a patient treated with antithyroid drugs. The CDR3 loop is CASSGTGQSNSPLHF. DNA for the CDR3: TGTGCCAGCAGCGGGACGGGGCAGAGCAATTCACCCCTCCACTTT.